Listed here are 14 T cell receptor beta chains from one sample, sequenced in a study of blood T cell repertoires in COVID-19. Some clones are missing from TCRdb's copy, which holds only in-frame ones; the method was immunoSEQ multiplex PCR. The data contain roughly 220,000 clones, approximately 85% of them singletons. The sequencing input was peripheral blood. These receptors were taken from a man between 50 and 59 years old who had recovered from COVID-19.

CDR3 loop: CASSESQGTGGYEQYF. The CDR3 DNA reads TGCGCCAGCAGTGAGTCACAGGGGACAGGGGGCTACGAGCAGTACTTC. This chain joins TRBV10-2 and TRBJ2-7; 11 nucleotides agree with TRBD1. The CDR3 has 16 residues. J gave up 3 bases and V 0 bases, and 4 bases lay outside the gene matches. CDR1 and CDR2 from the germline V gene are WSHSY and SAAADI.

The rearrangement joins TRBV7-2 to TRBJ2-1; D gene uncertain. This CDR3 comprises 15 residues. Trimming shortened V by 2 bases and J by 6 bases, and 14 bases separated the two germline ends. Germline V gene lookup returns CDR1 SGHTA and CDR2 FQGNSA. DNA of the CDR3: TGTGCCAGCAGCTTAATTCTCGCGGAGCCCAATGAGCAGTTCTTC. It specifies CASSLILAEPNEQFF.

This chain links TRBV6-5 with TRBJ1-3, with D perhaps matching TRBD1 (5 bases). The CDR3 extends over 14 amino acids. V was shortened by 6 bases and J by 1 base, with 10 bases between the two germline ends. The V gene's germline CDR1 is MNHEY and CDR2 SVGAGI. CDR3 loop: CASSLQASGNTIYF. CDR3 nucleotide sequence: TGTGCCAGCAGCTTACAGGCTTCTGGAAACACCATATATTTT.

The chain carries TRBV5-1 and TRBJ2-7, with 12 bases lining up with TRBD2. The J segment lost 7 bases and the V segment lost 4 bases, leaving 9 bases of the junction unmatched. CDR1 and CDR2 (germline): SGHRS, YFSETQ. The CDR3 is 15 amino acids. The CDR3 is CASSPEGTSGWEQYF. CDR3 DNA: TGCGCCAGCAGCCCGGAGGGGACTAGCGGGTGGGAGCAGTACTTC. The complete variable domain, with remaining parts taken from reference TRBV5-1 and TRBJ2-7, reads KAGVTQTPRYLIKTRGQQVTLSCSPISGHRSVSWYQQTPGQGLQFLFEYFSETQRNKGNFPGRFSGRQFSNSRSEMNVSTLELGDSALYLCASSPEGTSGWEQYFGPGTRLTVT.

J is TRBJ1-2 and V is TRBV11-2, with D uncertain. The CDR3 extends over 13 amino acids. Germline V gives CDR1 SGHAT, CDR2 FQNNGV. Deletions cut 1 base from V and 4 bases from J, with 7 bases between. DNA for the CDR3: TGTGCCAGCAGCTTAGGGGCCCTCTATGGCTACACCTTC. Its translation is CASSLGALYGYTF.

As concerns this clone: Other DNA sequences in this sample translate to the same CDR3. The chain couples TRBV28 to TRBJ2-5, with D unresolved. Trimming removed 3 bases at V and 5 bases at J, with 4 bases between. CDR1 is MDHEN, CDR2 SYDVKM, per germline. The CDR3 has 11 amino acids. The CDR3: CASSFSETQYF. CDR3 nucleotide sequence: TGTGCCAGCAGTTTTTCGGAGACCCAGTACTTC.

The V call is TRBV4-2, the J call TRBJ2-5, with TRBD2 matching 9 bases. The V gene's germline CDR1 is LGHNA and CDR2 YNFKEQ. Losses at the gene ends were 1 base for V and 4 bases for J; bases not matched to a gene: 10. This CDR3 comprises 17 residues. Here the CDR3 reads CASSQGSGGRVGETQYF. The CDR3 bases are TGTGCCAGCAGCCAAGGGTCCGGCGGGAGGGTAGGAGAGACCCAGTACTTC.

V usage is TRBV19 and J usage is TRBJ2-2, with 7 positions matching TRBD1. The germline gives CDR1 LNHDA, CDR2 SQIVND (reference sequence). The V and J ends lost 4 bases and 7 bases, in that order; junction bases with no gene match: 9. This CDR3 is built from 15 residues. Here the CDR3 reads CASSTRKQGNGELFF. As DNA, the CDR3 is TGTGCCAGTAGTACCCGGAAACAGGGGAACGGGGAGCTGTTTTTT.

The chain uses TRBV28 and TRBJ2-7; TRBD1 agrees at 11 bases. CDR1 and CDR2 from the germline V gene are MDHEN and SYDVKM. J gave up 3 bases and V 6 bases, and 1 base lay outside the gene matches. The CDR3 length is 13 residues. CDR3 coding DNA: TGTGCCAGCAGGGGGACAGGGGGCTACGAGCAGTACTTC. Translated: CASRGTGGYEQYF. The full variable domain, completed using reference TRBV28 and TRBJ2-7, is DVKVTQSSRYLVKRTGEKVFLECVQDMDHENMFWYRQDPGLGLRLIYFSYDVKMKEKGDIPEGYSVSREKKERFSLILESASTNQTSMYLCASRGTGGYEQYFGPGTRLTVT.

The V call is TRBV3-1 (or the pseudogene TRBV3-2), the J call TRBJ1-4; weak D call: TRBD1 (6 bases). CDR1 is LGHDT, CDR2 YNNKEL, per germline (reference sequence). The length of the CDR3 is 16 residues. V lost 0 bases and J 0 bases, leaving 8 bases between the germline ends. The CDR3 here is CASSQDRTATNEKLFF. Here the CDR3 DNA reads TGTGCCAGCAGCCAAGACCGGACAGCAACTAATGAAAAACTGTTTTTT.

The chain couples TRBV6-6 to TRBJ2-7; TRBD1 agrees at 7 bases. The length of the CDR3 is 15 residues. Trimming took 5 bases from V and 4 from J; bases not matched to a gene: 11. Per germline, CDR1 MNHNY and CDR2 SVGAGI (reference sequence). The CDR3 DNA follows: TGTGCCAGCAGTGACCCAGGACAGGAATCGTACGAGCAGTACTTC. This gives the protein CASSDPGQESYEQYF.

The chain carries TRBV3-1 (or the pseudogene TRBV3-2) and TRBJ1-4; D is undetermined. This CDR3 region has 13 residues. The germline V gene has CDR1 LGHDT and CDR2 YNNKEL (reference sequence). V lost 0 bases, J lost 10 bases, and 9 bases lay in between. Here the CDR3 DNA reads TGTGCCAGCAGCCAAGATCTCCCCGGAAAACTGTTTTTT. Its translation: CASSQDLPGKLFF.

The V and J genes are TRBV19 and TRBJ2-5; tentatively, D is TRBD1 (6 bases). Germline CDR1 reads LNHDA; CDR2 reads SQIVND (reference sequence). This CDR3 has 18 residues. Trimming removed 5 bases at V and 2 bases at J, with 24 bases between. Here the CDR3 DNA reads TGTGCCAGTAGTCCCGGACAGCGACTCTTGGCCTTTCAAGAGACCCAGTACTTC. Translated, it gives CASSPGQRLLAFQETQYF.

The chain joins TRBV7-8 to TRBJ2-7, with a tentative D call TRBD2 (7 bases). Germline CDR1 reads SGHVS; CDR2 reads FQNEAQ. The V end was cut by 3 bases, the J end by 3 bases, with 18 bases between. The CDR3 is 16 residues long. CDR3 DNA sequence: TGTGCCAGCAGCTTCGGGGGGCGATTACCCGGCTACGAGCAGTACTTC. It specifies CASSFGGRLPGYEQYF.